These 6 T cell receptor beta chains came from one sample sequenced in a study of post-analysis software for immune sequencing data. Study-wide findings and caveats: In patients, TRBV5-6, TRBV5-1 and TRBV20-1 belonged to five TRBV segments found more frequently than in controls.

Unique molecular identifiers featured in each of the TCR beta cDNA libraries. TCRdb analysed the PCR reads with MiXCR anew, one entry per CDR3 protein. The sample has more than 500,000 distinct CDR3 sequences, under 40% seen once. Antigens for these TCRs are unknown. The material sequenced was blood. The receptors stem from a girl under 18 with multiple sclerosis.

To note about this clonotype: With a much larger clone just one base away, this may be a read error. This chain uses TRBV25-1 with TRBJ2-5; D is uncertain. The DNA end favors TRBJ2-7, so the J call may be wrong. Germline CDR1 reads MGHDK; CDR2 reads SYGVNS. The CDR3 runs 16 residues. The CDR3 protein is CASSESLAADRYEQYF. The CDR3 DNA reads as TGTGCCAGCAGTGAAAGTTTGGCAGCCGATCGGTACGAGCAGTACTTC.

The rearrangement links TRBV9 to TRBJ1-5; D remains unclear. CDR1 and CDR2 (germline): SGDLS, YYNGEE. This CDR3 spans 14 amino acids. Trimming stripped 7 bases from V and 0 bases from J, with 11 bases between. Written as DNA, the CDR3 is TGTGCCAGCTCTGAGGCATATAGCAATCAGCCCCAGCATTTT. Its translation: CASSEAYSNQPQHF. The full variable domain, with the rest looked up from reference TRBV9 and TRBJ1-5, is DSGVTQTPKHLITATGQRVTLRCSPRSGDLSVYWYQQSLDQGLQFLIQYYNGEERAKGNILERFSAQQFPDLHSELNLSSLELGDSALYFCASSEAYSNQPQHFGDGTRLSIL.

J is TRBJ1-1 and V is TRBV12-3 or TRBV12-4; possibly TRBD1 for D (6 bases). This CDR3 has 14 residues. Trimming pared 8 bases from V and 1 base from J, leaving 14 bases between. CDR3: CASSGTSKNTEAFF. For the CDR3, the DNA is TGTGCCAGCTCAGGGACATCTAAGAACACTGAAGCTTTCTTT.

The chain joins TRBV10-3 to TRBJ2-5, with unresolved D. The DNA end is more similar to TRBJ2-7, so the J call may be wrong. The CDR3 runs 11 residues. Germline V gene lookup returns CDR1 ENHRY and CDR2 SYGVKD. CDR3 in amino acids: CAISDGHEQYF. The CDR3 nucleotides read TGTGCCATCAGTGATGGGCACGAGCAGTACTTC.

The chain couples TRBV5-1 to TRBJ2-5; 11 nucleotides line up with TRBD2. The ends lost 5 bases at V and 5 bases at J; junction bases unmatched: 5. The CDR3 runs to 14 residues. From germline, CDR1 is SGHRS and CDR2 YFSETQ. The CDR3 reads CASSYTSGGETQYF. The CDR3 DNA reads TGCGCCAGCAGTTATACTAGCGGGGGTGAGACCCAGTACTTC.

The table lists this clonotype with a few counts. This CDR3 is CASSPRGGDYGYTF. In DNA form, the CDR3 reads TGTGCCAGCAGTCCCCGGGGGGGTGACTATGGCTACACCTTC. V gene TRBV27 combines with J gene TRBJ1-2; D is perhaps TRBD1 (5 bases). V lost 5 bases and J 3 bases, leaving 13 bases between the germline ends. The germline CDR1 and CDR2 sequences are MNHEY and SMNVEV (reference sequence). The CDR3 length is 14 residues.